Presented here are 26 T cell receptor beta chains from one specimen sequenced in a study of T cells in Graves' hyperthyroidism and ophthalmopathy. The TCR beta CDR3 regions underwent amplification using RNA transcripts as the source. HTBI primers were employed in a first-round RT-PCR of the TCR CDR3. One entry per CDR3 protein results from TCRdb running MiXCR on the multiplex PCR reads. The sample includes a few hundred thousand distinct CDR3 sequences, around 45% of them seen just once. The specimen was peripheral blood or thyroid tissue (not recorded which). These receptors all stem from a woman aged 18-29 years with Graves' hyperthyroidism.

This clonotype came up many times. The chain carries TRBV7-9 and TRBJ2-5; D is uncertain. The CDR3 is 14 amino acids. The germline V gene has CDR1 SEHNR and CDR2 FQNEAQ (reference sequence). V was clipped by 5 bases and J by 6 bases, with 16 bases between them. CDR3 nucleotides: TGTGCCAGCAGCCTCTCGGTTCCCTGGCAGACCCAGTACTTC. It translates to CASSLSVPWQTQYF.

Notes on this clonotype: Since no conserved phenylalanine or tryptophan closes the CDR3, a read error is the likely cause. It is unclear where the CDR3 begins or ends on the DNA, so no DNA is shown, and the CDR3 is as TCRdb lists it. This sequence joins TRBV20-1 and TRBJ1-4. Per the germline V gene, CDR1 is DFQATT and CDR2 is SNEGSKA (reference sequence). Counting both end residues, the CDR3 totals 9 amino acids. The CDR3 spells CSARTGTSV.

This chain's CDR3 is CASSFYDEQYF. CDR3 nucleotides: TGTGCCAGCAGTTTCTACGACGAGCAGTACTTC. V and J are TRBV6-5 and TRBJ2-7, with D hard to call. From germline, CDR1 is MNHEY and CDR2 SVGAGI. V gave up 4 bases and J gave up 5 bases, with 6 bases separating them. This CDR3 comprises 11 residues.

This clonotype was seen many times. This chain joins TRBV13 and TRBJ1-2, with D unclear. The CDR3 totals 12 residues. Germline CDR1 is PRHDT and CDR2 is FYEKMQ (reference sequence). V lost 5 bases, J lost 4 bases, and 8 bases lay in between. This chain's CDR3 is CASSQGVYGYTF. The CDR3 bases are TGTGCCAGCAGCCAAGGAGTCTATGGCTACACCTTC.

This clonotype showed up many times. The chain recombines TRBV14 with TRBJ2-7, with a possible D match to TRBD1 (5 bases). CDR1 and CDR2 from the germline V gene are SGHDN and FVKESK. The length of the CDR3 is 15 residues. V lost 0 bases to trimming and J lost 3 bases, with 12 bases between them. For the CDR3, the DNA is TGTGCCAGCAGCCAAGATCCGCAGGGAAACTACGAGCAGTACTTC. Its protein product is CASSQDPQGNYEQYF.

Concerning this clonotype: A read error may account for a junction end that differs from germline. The chain recombines TRBV13 with TRBJ1-1; 7 nucleotides line up with TRBD1. The CDR3 sequence is 15 residues long. Germline V gene data show CDR1 as PRHDT and CDR2 as FYEKMQ (reference sequence). CDR3 in amino acids: CASSLADGTATEAFF. The CDR3, as DNA: TGCGCCAGCAGCTTGGCCGACGGGACAGCCACTGAAGCTTTCTTT.

This chain links TRBV6-2 or TRBV6-3 with TRBJ2-6; D might be TRBD2 (6 bases). The V gene lost 5 bases and the J gene lost 4 bases, with 9 bases spanning the gap. Per the germline V gene, CDR1 is MNHEY and CDR2 is SVGEGT. The CDR3 runs to 14 residues. CDR3 nucleotides: TGTGCCAGCAGTCTCCTAGCGGGGGCCAACGTCCTGACTTTC. It codes for CASSLLAGANVLTF.

The count of this clonotype is one. The germline gene is not matched at one end of the junction; a read error may be the cause. The V gene is TRBV7-9, the J gene TRBJ2-1; D not certain. The CDR3 extends over 14 amino acids. The germline CDR1 and CDR2 sequences are SEHNR and FQNEAQ (reference sequence). CDR3 in DNA: TGCGCCAGCAGCTTGCAGGCAGTTACGAATGAGCAGTTCTTC. Translating it yields CASSLQAVTNEQFF.

The sample holds many counts of this clonotype. The chain links TRBV4-1 to TRBJ1-5; tentative D call: TRBD1 (6 bases). This CDR3 is 14 amino acids long. The V gene's germline CDR1 is MGHRA and CDR2 YSYEKL. V was clipped by 6 bases and J by 6 bases, with 15 bases between them. CDR3 sequence: CASRPTGFGQPQHF. The DNA for the CDR3 is TGCGCCAGCAGACCAACAGGGTTCGGTCAGCCCCAGCATTTT.

This clonotype was detected ten times or more. The chain carries TRBV6-9 and TRBJ2-5, with 12 bases lining up with TRBD2. This CDR3 spans 16 amino acids. V shed 5 bases, J shed 5 bases, and the junction held 9 bases outside the gene matches. Germline CDR1 MNHGY, CDR2 SVAAGI. Here the CDR3 DNA reads TGTGCCAGCAGTACCCGACTAGCGGGAGACAGGGAGACCCAGTACTTC. This gives the protein CASSTRLAGDRETQYF.

V gene TRBV7-9 combines with J gene TRBJ1-1; maybe TRBD1 (5 bases). The germline gives CDR1 SEHNR, CDR2 FQNEAQ (reference sequence). The CDR3 has 14 amino acids. V was clipped by 8 bases and J by 4 bases, with 17 bases between them. The CDR3 DNA is TGTGCCAGCGAGGACGCGGGGCCATCCACTGAAGCTTTCTTT. Translation: CASEDAGPSTEAFF. The full variable domain, with the rest looked up from reference TRBV7-9 and TRBJ1-1, is DTGVSQNPRHKITKRGQNVTFRCDPISEHNRLYWYRQTLGQGPEFLTYFQNEAQLEKSRLLSDRFSAERPKGSFSTLEIQRTEQGDSAMYLCASEDAGPSTEAFFGQGTRLTVV.

This clonotype appeared many times. The gene calls are TRBV6-2 or TRBV6-3 and TRBJ1-4; D remains unclear. The length of the CDR3 is 12 residues. The V gene's germline CDR1 is MNHEY and CDR2 SVGEGT. V was clipped by 2 bases and J by 6 bases, with 4 bases between them. Written as DNA, the CDR3 is TGTGCCAGCAGTTACCGCGATGAAAAACTGTTTTTT. As protein: CASSYRDEKLFF.

There are many counts of this clonotype. This chain links TRBV2 with TRBJ2-2; D gene ambiguous. Germline lookup yields CDR1 SNHLY and CDR2 FYNNEI. Trimming stripped 6 bases from V and 6 bases from J, with 14 bases between. The CDR3 loop spans 14 amino acids. The CDR3 sequence is CASSVVEVAGELFF. CDR3 sequence (DNA): TGTGCCAGCAGCGTCGTCGAGGTAGCCGGGGAGCTGTTTTTT. Complete variable domain (other parts from reference TRBV2 and TRBJ2-2): EPEVTQTPSHQVTQMGQEVILRCVPISNHLYFYWYRQILGQKVEFLVSFYNNEISEKSEIFDDQFSVERPDGSNFTLKIRSTKLEDSAMYFCASSVVEVAGELFFGEGSRLTVL.

The gene calls are TRBV24-1 and TRBJ2-1, with 7 bases that match TRBD2. V dropped 11 bases and J dropped 6; count of bases not matched to a gene: 15. CDR1 and CDR2 (germline): KGHDR, SFDVKD. The CDR3 sequence is 15 residues long. The CDR3 DNA reads TGTGCCAGCAGCCAGGTAGCGGGTAGGCTCAATGAGCAGTTCTTC. This sequence encodes CASSQVAGRLNEQFF.

This clonotype was observed many times. This chain links TRBV27 with TRBJ1-2; D may be TRBD1 (6 bases). CDR1 is MNHEY and CDR2 is SMNVEV in the germline V gene (reference sequence). The CDR3 covers 13 residues. V lost 5 bases, J lost 8 bases, and 15 bases lay in between. CDR3 loop: CASSADQGSGYTF. For the CDR3, the DNA is TGTGCCAGCAGTGCCGACCAGGGGAGCGGCTACACCTTC.

The chain combines TRBV5-1 with TRBJ2-2, with TRBD1 as a possible D gene (6 bases). Germline CDR1 and CDR2: SGHRS and YFSETQ. This CDR3 has 16 amino acids. Trimming removed 4 bases at V and 2 bases at J, with 15 bases between. CDR3: CASSRQGRRNTGELFF. The CDR3 bases are TGCGCCAGCAGCAGGCAGGGGCGTCGAAACACCGGGGAGCTGTTTTTT.

This clonotype appeared many times. The chain couples TRBV2 to TRBJ2-5; 9 positions agree with TRBD1. V lost 7 bases and J lost 7; bases outside the gene matches: 10. Per the germline V gene, CDR1 is SNHLY and CDR2 is FYNNEI. The CDR3 totals 14 residues. CDR3 coding DNA: TGTGCCAGCAAAAGGACAGGGGCGAATGGGACCCAGTACTTC. It is translated as CASKRTGANGTQYF.

CDR3 amino acids: CSVRAGRNQQFF. CDR3 nucleotide sequence: TGCAGCGTTAGGGCAGGGAGGAACCAGCAGTTCTTC. The gene calls are TRBV29-1 and TRBJ2-1; D perhaps matches TRBD2 (6 bases). Germline V lookup: CDR1 SQVTM, CDR2 ANQGSEA. V was clipped by 5 bases and J by 11 bases, with 16 bases between them. The CDR3 sequence is 12 residues long.

This clonotype was seen repeatedly, ten times or more. CDR3 protein: CASSSRSSYEQYF. The CDR3 DNA is TGTGCCAGCAGCTCCAGAAGCTCCTACGAGCAGTACTTC. The rearrangement joins TRBV13 to TRBJ2-7; D remains ambiguous. Deletions cut 4 bases from V and 0 bases from J, with 7 bases between. From germline, CDR1 is PRHDT and CDR2 FYEKMQ (reference sequence). This CDR3 has 13 amino acids.

This clonotype came up many times. The chain joins TRBV6-5 to TRBJ1-5, with D maybe TRBD1 (5 bases). Trimming shortened V by 6 bases and J by 10 bases, and 16 bases separated the two germline ends. The CDR3 covers 13 residues. Germline V CDR1 and CDR2: MNHEY, SVGAGI. The CDR3 sequence is CASSPDSFSPQHF. The CDR3 DNA follows: TGTGCCAGCAGCCCCGACAGCTTCAGTCCCCAGCATTTT.

The rearrangement links TRBV29-1 to TRBJ1-1; perhaps TRBD1 as D (5 bases). The germline gives CDR1 SQVTM, CDR2 ANQGSEA. This CDR3 comprises 16 residues. V shed 7 bases and J shed 2 bases, with 23 bases lying between them. The DNA of the CDR3 is TGCAGCGCCAGCAGCCCGGGGACTGGTGACAACACTGAAGCTTTCTTT. This translates into CSASSPGTGDNTEAFF.

A note on this clonotype: A clone one base away is much larger, so this may be a read error. The gene calls are TRBV7-2 and TRBJ2-7; no firm D call. This CDR3 comprises 16 residues. Germline values: CDR1 SGHTA, CDR2 FQGNSA. V was cut by 3 bases and J by 5 bases, with 20 bases left in between. The CDR3 coding sequence is TGTGCCAGCAGCTTGGCTGCTAGTCCTCTTCGGGACGAGCAGTACTTC. Protein sequence: CASSLAASPLRDEQYF.

This clonotype was counted many times. The V call is TRBV6-2 or TRBV6-3, the J call TRBJ2-7; possible D gene TRBD1, 5 bases. Germline V gene sequence: CDR1 MNHEY, CDR2 SVGEGT. CDR3 length: 16 amino acids. Between the trimmed V and J ends, which lost 8 bases and 1 base, there was a span of 21 bases. This CDR3 reads CASSPAHTGSSYEQYF. As DNA, the CDR3 is TGTGCCAGCTCTCCAGCGCACACAGGCTCTTCCTACGAGCAGTACTTC.

A few counts support this clonotype. The gene calls are TRBV19 and TRBJ1-6; D is undetermined. Germline CDR1 LNHDA, CDR2 SQIVND (reference sequence). V was clipped by 6 bases and J by 8 bases, with 11 bases between them. This CDR3 is 13 amino acids long. The CDR3 sequence: CASRTTRDSPLHF. The CDR3 bases are TGTGCCAGTAGGACTACAAGAGATTCACCCCTCCACTTT.

The genes are TRBV20-1 and TRBJ1-2; D perhaps matches TRBD1 (5 bases). CDR1 and CDR2 (germline): DFQATT, SNEGSKA (reference sequence). Trimming took off 5 bases at V and 2 bases at J, with 12 bases between the two ends. The CDR3 covers 13 residues. The CDR3 DNA reads TGCAGTGCTGCCCGGGGCGACAACTATGGCTACACCTTC. Encoded protein: CSAARGDNYGYTF.

There are many counts of this clonotype. This chain connects TRBV12-3 or TRBV12-4 to TRBJ1-3, with unresolved D. The CDR3 covers 13 residues. Trimming took 3 bases from V and 7 from J, leaving 10 bases between them. The CDR3 reads CASSLTRGNTIYF. Written as DNA, the CDR3 is TGTGCCAGCAGTTTGACTCGAGGGAACACCATATATTTT.